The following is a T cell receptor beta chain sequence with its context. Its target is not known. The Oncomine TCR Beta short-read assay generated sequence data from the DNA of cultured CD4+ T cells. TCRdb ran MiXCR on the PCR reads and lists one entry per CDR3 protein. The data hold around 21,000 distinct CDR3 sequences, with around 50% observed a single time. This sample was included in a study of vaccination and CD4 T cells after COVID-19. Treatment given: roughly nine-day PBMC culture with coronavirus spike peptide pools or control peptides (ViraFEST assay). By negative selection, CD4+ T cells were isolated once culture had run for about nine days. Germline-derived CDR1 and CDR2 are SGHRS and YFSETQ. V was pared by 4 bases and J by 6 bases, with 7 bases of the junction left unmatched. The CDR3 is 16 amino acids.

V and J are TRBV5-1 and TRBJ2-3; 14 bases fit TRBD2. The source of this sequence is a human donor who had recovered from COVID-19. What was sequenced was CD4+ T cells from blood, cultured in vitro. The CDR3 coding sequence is TGCGCCAGCAGCCCAGGGACTAGCGGGAGCGGGGATACGCAGTATTTT. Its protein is CASSPGTSGSGDTQYF.